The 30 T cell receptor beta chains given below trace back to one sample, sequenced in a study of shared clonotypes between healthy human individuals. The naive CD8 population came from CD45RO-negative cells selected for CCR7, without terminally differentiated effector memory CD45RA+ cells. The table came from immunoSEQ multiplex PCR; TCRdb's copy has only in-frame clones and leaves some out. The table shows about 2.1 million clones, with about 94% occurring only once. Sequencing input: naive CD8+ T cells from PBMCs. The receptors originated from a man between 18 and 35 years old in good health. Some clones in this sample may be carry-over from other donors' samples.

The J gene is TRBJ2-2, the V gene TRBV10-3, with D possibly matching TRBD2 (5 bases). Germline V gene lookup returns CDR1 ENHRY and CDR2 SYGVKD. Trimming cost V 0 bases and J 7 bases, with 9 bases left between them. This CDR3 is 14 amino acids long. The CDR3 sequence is CAISESGGNGELFF. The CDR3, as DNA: TGTGCCATCAGTGAGTCCGGAGGAAACGGGGAGCTGTTTTTT.

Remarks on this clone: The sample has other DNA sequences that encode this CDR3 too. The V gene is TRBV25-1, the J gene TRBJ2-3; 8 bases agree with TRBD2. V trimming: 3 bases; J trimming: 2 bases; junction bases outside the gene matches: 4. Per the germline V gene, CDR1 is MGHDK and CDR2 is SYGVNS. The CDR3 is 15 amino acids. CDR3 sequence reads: CASSDWTSLTDTQYF. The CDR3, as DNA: TGTGCCAGCAGTGATTGGACTAGCCTCACAGATACGCAGTATTTT. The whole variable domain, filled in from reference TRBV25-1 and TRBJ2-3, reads EADIYQTPRYLVIGTGKKITLECSQTMGHDKMYWYQQDPGMELHLIHYSYGVNSTEKGDLSSESTVSRIRTEHFPLTLESARPSHTSQYLCASSDWTSLTDTQYFGPGTRLTVL.

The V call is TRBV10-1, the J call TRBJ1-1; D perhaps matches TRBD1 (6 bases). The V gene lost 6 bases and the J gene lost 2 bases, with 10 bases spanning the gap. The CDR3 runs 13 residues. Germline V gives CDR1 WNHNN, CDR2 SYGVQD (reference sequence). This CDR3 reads CASSRGLNTEAFF. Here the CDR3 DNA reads TGCGCCAGCAGCAGGGGACTTAACACTGAAGCTTTCTTT.

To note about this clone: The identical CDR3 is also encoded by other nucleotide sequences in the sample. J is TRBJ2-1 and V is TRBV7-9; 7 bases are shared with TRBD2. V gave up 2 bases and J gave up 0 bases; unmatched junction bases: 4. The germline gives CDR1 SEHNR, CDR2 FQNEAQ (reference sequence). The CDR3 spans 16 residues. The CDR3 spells CASSLYRGSSYNEQFF. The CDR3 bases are TGTGCCAGCAGCTTATATCGCGGGAGCTCCTACAATGAGCAGTTCTTC.

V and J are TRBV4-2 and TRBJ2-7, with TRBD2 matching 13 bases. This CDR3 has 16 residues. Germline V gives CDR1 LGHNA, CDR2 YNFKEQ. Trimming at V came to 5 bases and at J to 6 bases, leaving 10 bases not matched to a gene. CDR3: CASSGRTSGRAGEQYF. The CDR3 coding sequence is TGTGCCAGCAGCGGGCGAACTAGCGGGAGGGCCGGCGAGCAGTACTTC.

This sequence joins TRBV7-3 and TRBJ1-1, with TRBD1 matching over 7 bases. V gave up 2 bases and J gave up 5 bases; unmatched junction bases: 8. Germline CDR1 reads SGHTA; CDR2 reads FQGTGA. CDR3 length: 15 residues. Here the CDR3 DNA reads TGTGCCAGCAGCTTATCTCACAGGGGAGGAACTGAAGCTTTCTTT. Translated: CASSLSHRGGTEAFF. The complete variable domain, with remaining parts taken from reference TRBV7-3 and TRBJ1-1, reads GAGVSQTPSNKVTEKGKYVELRCDPISGHTALYWYRQSLGQGPEFLIYFQGTGAADDSGLPNDRFFAVRPEGSVSTLKIQRTERGDSAVYLCASSLSHRGGTEAFFGQGTRLTVV.

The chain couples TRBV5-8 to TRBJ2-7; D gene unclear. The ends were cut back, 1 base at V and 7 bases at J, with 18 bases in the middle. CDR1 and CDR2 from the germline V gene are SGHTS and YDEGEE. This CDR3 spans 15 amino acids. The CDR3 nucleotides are TGTGCCAGCAGCTTGTACACCGTTCGGGTCTTGGAGCAGTACTTC. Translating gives CASSLYTVRVLEQYF.

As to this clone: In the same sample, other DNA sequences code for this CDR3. This CDR3 is CATSRDSTDTQYF. CDR3 coding DNA: TGTGCCACCAGCAGGGACAGCACAGATACGCAGTATTTT. The rearrangement joins TRBV15 to TRBJ2-3; D is uncertain. Trimming left V 3 bases short and J 0 bases short, with 4 bases between. Germline CDR1 reads LNHNV; CDR2 reads YYDKDF (reference sequence). CDR3 size: 13 residues.

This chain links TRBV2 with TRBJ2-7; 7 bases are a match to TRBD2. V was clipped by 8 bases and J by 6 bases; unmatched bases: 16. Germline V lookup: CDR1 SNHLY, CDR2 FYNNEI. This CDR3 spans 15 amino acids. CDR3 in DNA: TGTGCCAGCTCGGGGCCCGGGACTAAAGGAGTCGAGCAGTACTTC. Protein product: CASSGPGTKGVEQYF.

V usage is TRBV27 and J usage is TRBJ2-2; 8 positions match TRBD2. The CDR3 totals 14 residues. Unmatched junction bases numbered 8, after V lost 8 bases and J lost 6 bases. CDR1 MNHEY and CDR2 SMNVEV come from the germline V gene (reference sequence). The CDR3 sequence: CASFTRREAGELFF. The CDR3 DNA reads TGTGCCAGCTTTACCCGGCGGGAGGCCGGGGAGCTGTTTTTT.

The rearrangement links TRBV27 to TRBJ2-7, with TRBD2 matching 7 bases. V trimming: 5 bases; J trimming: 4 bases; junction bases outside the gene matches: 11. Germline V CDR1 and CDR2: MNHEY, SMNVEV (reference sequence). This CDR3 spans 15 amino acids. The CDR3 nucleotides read TGTGCCAGCAGTCCGCTAGCGGAGGCGGGGTACGAGCAGTACTTC. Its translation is CASSPLAEAGYEQYF.

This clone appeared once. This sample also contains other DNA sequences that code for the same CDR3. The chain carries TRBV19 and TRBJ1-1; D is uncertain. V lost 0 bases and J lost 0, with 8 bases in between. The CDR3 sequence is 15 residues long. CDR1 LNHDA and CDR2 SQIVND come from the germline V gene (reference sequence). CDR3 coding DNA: TGTGCCAGTAGTATAGATCCGGGAGTGAACACTGAAGCTTTCTTT. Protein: CASSIDPGVNTEAFF.

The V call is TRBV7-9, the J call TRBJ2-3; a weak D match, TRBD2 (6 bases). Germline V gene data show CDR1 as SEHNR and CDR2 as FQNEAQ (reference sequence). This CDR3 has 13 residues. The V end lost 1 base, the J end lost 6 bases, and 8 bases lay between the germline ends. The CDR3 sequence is CASSLVREDTQYF. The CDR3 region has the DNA TGTGCCAGCAGCTTAGTACGGGAGGATACGCAGTATTTT.

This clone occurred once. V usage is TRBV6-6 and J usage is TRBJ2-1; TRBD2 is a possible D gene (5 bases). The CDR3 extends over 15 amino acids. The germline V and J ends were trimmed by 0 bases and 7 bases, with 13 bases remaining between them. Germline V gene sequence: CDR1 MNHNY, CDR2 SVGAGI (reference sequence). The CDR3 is CASSYSVGVGNEQFF. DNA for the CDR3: TGTGCCAGCAGTTACTCCGTGGGAGTAGGGAATGAGCAGTTCTTC.

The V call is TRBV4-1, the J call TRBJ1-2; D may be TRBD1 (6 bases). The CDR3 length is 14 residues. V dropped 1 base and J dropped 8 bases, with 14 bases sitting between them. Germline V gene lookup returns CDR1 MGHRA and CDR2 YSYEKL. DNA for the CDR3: TGCGCCAGCAGCCAAGGTCTGGGGGCTGGGGGCTACACCTTC. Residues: CASSQGLGAGGYTF.

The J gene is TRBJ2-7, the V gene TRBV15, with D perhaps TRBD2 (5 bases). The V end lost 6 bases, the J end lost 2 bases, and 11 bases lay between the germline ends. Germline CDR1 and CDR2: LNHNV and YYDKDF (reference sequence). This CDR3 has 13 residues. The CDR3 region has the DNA TGTGCCACCAGGGGGTCCGGGACCTACGAGCAGTACTTC. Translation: CATRGSGTYEQYF.

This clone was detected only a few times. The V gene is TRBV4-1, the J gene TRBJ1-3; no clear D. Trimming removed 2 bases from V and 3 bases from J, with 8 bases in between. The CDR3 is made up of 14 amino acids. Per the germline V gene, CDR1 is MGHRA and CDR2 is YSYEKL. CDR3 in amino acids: CASSQKPSGNTIYF. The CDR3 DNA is TGCGCCAGCAGCCAAAAGCCAAGTGGAAACACCATATATTTT.

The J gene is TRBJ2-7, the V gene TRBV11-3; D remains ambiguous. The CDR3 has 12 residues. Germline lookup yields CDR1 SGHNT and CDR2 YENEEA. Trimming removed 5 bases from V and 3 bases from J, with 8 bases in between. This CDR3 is CASSNDGYEQYF. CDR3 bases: TGTGCCAGCAGCAACGACGGCTACGAGCAGTACTTC.

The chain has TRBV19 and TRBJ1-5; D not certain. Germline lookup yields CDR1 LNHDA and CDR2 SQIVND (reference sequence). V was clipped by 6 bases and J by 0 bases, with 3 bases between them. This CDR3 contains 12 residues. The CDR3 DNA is TGTGCCAGTAGGAATAGCAATCAGCCCCAGCATTTT. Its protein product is CASRNSNQPQHF.

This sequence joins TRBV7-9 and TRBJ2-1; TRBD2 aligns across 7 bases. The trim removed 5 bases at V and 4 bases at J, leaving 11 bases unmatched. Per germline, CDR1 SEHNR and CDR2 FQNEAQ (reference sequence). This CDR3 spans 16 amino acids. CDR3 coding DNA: TGTGCCAGCAGCAAAGCGGGATGGCAAGTTTACAATGAGCAGTTCTTC. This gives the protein CASSKAGWQVYNEQFF.

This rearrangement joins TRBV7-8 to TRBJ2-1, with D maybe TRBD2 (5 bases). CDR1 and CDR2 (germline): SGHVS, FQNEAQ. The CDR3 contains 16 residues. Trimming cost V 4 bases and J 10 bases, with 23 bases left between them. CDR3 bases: TGTGCCAGCAGCTCAACCCCGAGCGGTTATCGCAAGGAGCAGTTCTTC. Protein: CASSSTPSGYRKEQFF.

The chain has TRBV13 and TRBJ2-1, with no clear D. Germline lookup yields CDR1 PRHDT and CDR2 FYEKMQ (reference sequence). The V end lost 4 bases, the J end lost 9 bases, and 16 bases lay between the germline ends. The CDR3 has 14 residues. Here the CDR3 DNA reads TGTGCCAGCAGCTCCCGTGGGTCCCCGGGTGAGCAGTTCTTC. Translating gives CASSSRGSPGEQFF.

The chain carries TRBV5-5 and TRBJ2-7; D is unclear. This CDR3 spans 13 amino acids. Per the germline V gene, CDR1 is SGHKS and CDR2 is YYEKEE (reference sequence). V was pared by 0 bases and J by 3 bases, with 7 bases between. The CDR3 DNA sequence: TGTGCCAGCAGCTTGGATCCGTTCTACGAGCAGTACTTC. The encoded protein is CASSLDPFYEQYF.

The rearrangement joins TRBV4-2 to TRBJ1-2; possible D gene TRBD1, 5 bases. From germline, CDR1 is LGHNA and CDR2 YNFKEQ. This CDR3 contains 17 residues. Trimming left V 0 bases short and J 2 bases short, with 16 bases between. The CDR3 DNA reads TGTGCCAGCAGCCAAGAGGTTACTCTTGGGGGAAACTATGGCTACACCTTC. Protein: CASSQEVTLGGNYGYTF.

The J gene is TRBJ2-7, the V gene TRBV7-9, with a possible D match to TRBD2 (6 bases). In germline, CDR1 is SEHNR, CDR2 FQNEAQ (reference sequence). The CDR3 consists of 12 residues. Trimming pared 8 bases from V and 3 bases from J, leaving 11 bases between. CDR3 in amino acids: CASRGGVYEQYF. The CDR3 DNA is TGTGCCAGCCGGGGCGGGGTCTACGAGCAGTACTTC.

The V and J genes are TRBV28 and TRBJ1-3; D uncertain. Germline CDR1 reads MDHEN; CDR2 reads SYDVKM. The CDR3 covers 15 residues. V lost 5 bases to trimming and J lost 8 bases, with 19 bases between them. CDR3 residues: CASSLTRATGDTIYF. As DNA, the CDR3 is TGTGCCAGCAGTCTTACCCGGGCCACCGGAGACACCATATATTTT. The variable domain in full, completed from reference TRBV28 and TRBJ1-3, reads DVKVTQSSRYLVKRTGEKVFLECVQDMDHENMFWYRQDPGLGLRLIYFSYDVKMKEKGDIPEGYSVSREKKERFSLILESASTNQTSMYLCASSLTRATGDTIYFGEGSWLTVV.

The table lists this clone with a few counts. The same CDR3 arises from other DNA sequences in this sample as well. The CDR3 nucleotides are TGTGCCAGTAGTATCGGGCGTACCTACGAGCAGTACTTC. It codes for CASSIGRTYEQYF. This chain uses TRBV19 with TRBJ2-7; D gene uncertain. CDR1 LNHDA and CDR2 SQIVND come from the germline V gene (reference sequence). The CDR3 length is 13 residues. Between the trimmed V and J ends, which lost 3 bases and 2 bases, there was a span of 8 bases.

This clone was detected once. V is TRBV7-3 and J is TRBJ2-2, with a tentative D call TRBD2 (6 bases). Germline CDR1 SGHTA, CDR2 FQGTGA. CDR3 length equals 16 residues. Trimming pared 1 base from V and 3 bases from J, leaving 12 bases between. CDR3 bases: TGTGCCAGCAGCTTAATGCGGAGGGCTGACACCGGGGAGCTGTTTTTT. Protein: CASSLMRRADTGELFF.

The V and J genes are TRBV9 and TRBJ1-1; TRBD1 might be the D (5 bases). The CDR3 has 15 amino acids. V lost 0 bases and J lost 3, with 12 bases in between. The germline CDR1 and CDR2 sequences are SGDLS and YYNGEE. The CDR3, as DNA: TGTGCCAGCAGCGTAGGGAGGGTGGGGGACACTGAAGCTTTCTTT. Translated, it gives CASSVGRVGDTEAFF.

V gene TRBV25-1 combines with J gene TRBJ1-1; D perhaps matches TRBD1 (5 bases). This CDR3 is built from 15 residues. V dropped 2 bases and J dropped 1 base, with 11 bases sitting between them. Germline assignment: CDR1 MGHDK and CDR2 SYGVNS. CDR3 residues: CASSESRGTNTEAFF. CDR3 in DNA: TGTGCCAGCAGTGAAAGCCGTGGGACGAACACTGAAGCTTTCTTT.